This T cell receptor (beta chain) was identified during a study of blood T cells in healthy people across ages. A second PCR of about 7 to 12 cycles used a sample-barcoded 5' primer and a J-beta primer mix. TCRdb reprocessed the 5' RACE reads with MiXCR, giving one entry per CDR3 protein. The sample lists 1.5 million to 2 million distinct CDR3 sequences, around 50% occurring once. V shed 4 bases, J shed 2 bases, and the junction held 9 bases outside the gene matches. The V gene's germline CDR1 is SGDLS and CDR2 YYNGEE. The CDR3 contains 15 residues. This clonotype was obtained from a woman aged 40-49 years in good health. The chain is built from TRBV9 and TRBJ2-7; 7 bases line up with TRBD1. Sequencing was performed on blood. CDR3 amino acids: CASSQTTGSTYEQYF. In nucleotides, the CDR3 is TGTGCCAGCAGCCAAACGACAGGGAGTACCTACGAGCAGTACTTC.